This TCR beta chain was sequenced in a study of blood T cell repertoires in COVID-19. Overall study context: There were acute and convalescent COVID-19 samples, and they came from the United States, Italy and Spain. PBMCs, B-cell-depleted T cells, or T cells provided the cDNA or gDNA that made up the material.

The CDR3 loop spans 16 amino acids. Per germline, CDR1 LNHDA and CDR2 SQIVND (reference sequence). V lost 4 bases to trimming and J lost 3 bases; unmatched junction nucleotides: 6. Produced via immunoSEQ multiplex PCR; TCRdb's table is partial and in-frame only. The table records approximately 200,000 clones, more than 65% of them present only once. The sequenced sample was peripheral blood. The rearrangement links TRBV19 to TRBJ1-4; 9 bases fit TRBD1. This clonotype was obtained from a woman aged 55-75 years with acute or convalescent COVID-19. The chain's CDR3 is CASSNDRGSANEKLFF. CDR3 nucleotide sequence: TGTGCCAGTAGTAACGACAGGGGGTCGGCTAATGAAAAACTGTTTTTT.